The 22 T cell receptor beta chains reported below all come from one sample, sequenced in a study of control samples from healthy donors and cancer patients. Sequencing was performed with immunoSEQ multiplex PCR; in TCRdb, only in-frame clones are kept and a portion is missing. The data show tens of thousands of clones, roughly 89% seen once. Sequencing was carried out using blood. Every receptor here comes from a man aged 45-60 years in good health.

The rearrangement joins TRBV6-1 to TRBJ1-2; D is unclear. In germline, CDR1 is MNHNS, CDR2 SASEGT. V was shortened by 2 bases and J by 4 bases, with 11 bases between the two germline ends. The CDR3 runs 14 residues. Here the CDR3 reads CASSEYQSPYGYTF. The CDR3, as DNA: TGTGCCAGCAGTGAATATCAGTCCCCCTATGGCTACACCTTC.

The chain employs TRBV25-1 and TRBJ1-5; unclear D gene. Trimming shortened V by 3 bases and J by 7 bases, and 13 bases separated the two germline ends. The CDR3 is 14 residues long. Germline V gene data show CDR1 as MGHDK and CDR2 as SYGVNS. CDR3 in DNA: TGTGCCAGCAGTGAGGGGAGGGCAATGCAGCCCCAGCATTTT. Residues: CASSEGRAMQPQHF. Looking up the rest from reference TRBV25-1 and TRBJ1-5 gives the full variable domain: EADIYQTPRYLVIGTGKKITLECSQTMGHDKMYWYQQDPGMELHLIHYSYGVNSTEKGDLSSESTVSRIRTEHFPLTLESARPSHTSQYLCASSEGRAMQPQHFGDGTRLSIL.

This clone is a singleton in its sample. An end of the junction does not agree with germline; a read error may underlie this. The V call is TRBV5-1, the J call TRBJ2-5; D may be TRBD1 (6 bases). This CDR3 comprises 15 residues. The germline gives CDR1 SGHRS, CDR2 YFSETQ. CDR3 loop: CASRLDSRRAETQYF. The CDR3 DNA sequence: TGCGCCAGCAGATTGGACAGTCGAAGGGCAGAGACCCAGTACTTC. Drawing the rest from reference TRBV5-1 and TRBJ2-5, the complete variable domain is KAGVTQTPRYLIKTRGQQVTLSCSPISGHRSVSWYQQTPGQGLQFLFEYFSETQRNKGNFPGRFSGRQFSNSRSEMNVSTLELGDSALYLCASRLDSRRAETQYFGPGTRLLVL.

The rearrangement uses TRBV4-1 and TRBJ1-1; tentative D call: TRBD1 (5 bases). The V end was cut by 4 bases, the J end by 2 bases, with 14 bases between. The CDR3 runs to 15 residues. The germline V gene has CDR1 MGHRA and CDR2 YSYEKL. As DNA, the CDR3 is TGCGCCAGCAGCCCGCTCCGGACATACAACACTGAAGCTTTCTTT. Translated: CASSPLRTYNTEAFF.

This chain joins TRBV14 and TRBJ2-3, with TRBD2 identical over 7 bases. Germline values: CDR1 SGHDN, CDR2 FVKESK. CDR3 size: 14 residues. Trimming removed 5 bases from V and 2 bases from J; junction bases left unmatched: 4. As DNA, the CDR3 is TGTGCCAGCAGCAAGCTAGCGGACACAGATACGCAGTATTTT. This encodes CASSKLADTDTQYF.

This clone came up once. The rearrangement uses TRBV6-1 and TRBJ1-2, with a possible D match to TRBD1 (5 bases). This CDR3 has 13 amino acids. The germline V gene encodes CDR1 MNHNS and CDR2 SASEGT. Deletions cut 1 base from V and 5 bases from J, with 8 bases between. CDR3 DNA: TGTGCCAGCAGTGAAGTGGACATTTATGGCTACACCTTC. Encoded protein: CASSEVDIYGYTF.

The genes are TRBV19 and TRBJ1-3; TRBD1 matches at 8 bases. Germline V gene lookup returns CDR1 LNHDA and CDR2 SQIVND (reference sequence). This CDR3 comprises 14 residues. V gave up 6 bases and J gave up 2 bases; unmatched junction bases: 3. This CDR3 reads CASSQDRAGNTIYF. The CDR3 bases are TGTGCCAGTAGCCAGGACAGGGCTGGAAACACCATATATTTT.

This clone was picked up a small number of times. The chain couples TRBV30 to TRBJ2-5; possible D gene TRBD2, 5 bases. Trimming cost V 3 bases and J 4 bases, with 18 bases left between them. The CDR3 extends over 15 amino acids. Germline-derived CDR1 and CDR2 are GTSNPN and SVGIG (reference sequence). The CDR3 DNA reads TGTGCCTGGAGCCCCAGGCGGGCAGGAGGAGAGACCCAGTACTTC. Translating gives CAWSPRRAGGETQYF.

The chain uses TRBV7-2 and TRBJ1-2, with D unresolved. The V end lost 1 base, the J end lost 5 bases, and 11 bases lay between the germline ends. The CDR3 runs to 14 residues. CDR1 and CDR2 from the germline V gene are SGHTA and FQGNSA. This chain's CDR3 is CASSLVLGGYGYTF. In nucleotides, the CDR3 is TGTGCCAGCAGCTTAGTTTTGGGAGGATATGGCTACACCTTC.

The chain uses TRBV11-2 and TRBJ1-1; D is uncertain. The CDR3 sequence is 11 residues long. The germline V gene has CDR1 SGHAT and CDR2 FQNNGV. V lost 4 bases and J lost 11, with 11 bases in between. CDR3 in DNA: TGTGCCAGCAGCTCGGGATTCGTGGCTTTCTTT. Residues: CASSSGFVAFF.

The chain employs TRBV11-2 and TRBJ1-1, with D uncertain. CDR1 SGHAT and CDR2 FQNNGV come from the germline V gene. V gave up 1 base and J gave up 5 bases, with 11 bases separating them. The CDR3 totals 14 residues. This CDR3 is CASSLGGKTTEAFF. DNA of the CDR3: TGTGCCAGCAGCTTAGGAGGGAAAACAACTGAAGCTTTCTTT.

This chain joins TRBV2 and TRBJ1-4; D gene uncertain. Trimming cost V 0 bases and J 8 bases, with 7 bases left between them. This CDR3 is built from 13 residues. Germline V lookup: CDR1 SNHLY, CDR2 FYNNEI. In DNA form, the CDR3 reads TGTGCCAGCAGTGAAGCGCTCGCAGAAAAACTGTTTTTT. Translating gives CASSEALAEKLFF.

CDR3 in amino acids: CAWSRDRAYNSPLHF. CDR3 bases: TGTGCCTGGAGTCGGGACAGAGCTTATAATTCACCCCTCCACTTT. The chain combines TRBV30 with TRBJ1-6; 7 nucleotides line up with TRBD1. Germline loops: CDR1 GTSNPN, CDR2 SVGIG (reference sequence). Losses at the gene ends were 2 bases for V and 4 bases for J; bases not matched to a gene: 5. CDR3 length: 15 residues.

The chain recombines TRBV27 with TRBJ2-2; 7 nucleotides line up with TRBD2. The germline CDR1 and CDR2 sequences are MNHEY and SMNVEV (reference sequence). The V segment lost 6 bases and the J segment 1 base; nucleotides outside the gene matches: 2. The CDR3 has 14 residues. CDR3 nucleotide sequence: TGTGCCAGCAGCTGGGGGGGGAACACCGGGGAGCTGTTTTTT. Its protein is CASSWGGNTGELFF.

As DNA, the CDR3 is TGTGCCAGTAGTATCAAGGGTTACAATCAGCCCCAGCATTTT. Amino acids: CASSIKGYNQPQHF. This chain joins TRBV19 and TRBJ1-5; D ambiguous. The CDR3 sequence is 14 residues long. Germline values: CDR1 LNHDA, CDR2 SQIVND (reference sequence). Trimming removed 3 bases at V and 3 bases at J, with 9 bases between. Supplemented by reference TRBV19 and TRBJ1-5, the full variable domain reads DGGITQSPKYLFRKEGQNVTLSCEQNLNHDAMYWYRQDPGQGLRLIYYSQIVNDFQKGDIAEGYSVSREKKESFPLTVTSAQKNPTAFYLCASSIKGYNQPQHFGDGTRLSIL.

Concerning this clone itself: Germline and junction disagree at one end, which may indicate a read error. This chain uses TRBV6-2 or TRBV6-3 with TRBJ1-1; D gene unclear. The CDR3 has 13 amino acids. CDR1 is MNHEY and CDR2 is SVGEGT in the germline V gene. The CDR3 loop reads CASSYPANPEAFF. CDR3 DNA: TGTGCCAGCAGTTACCCGGCGAACCCTGAAGCTTTCTTT.

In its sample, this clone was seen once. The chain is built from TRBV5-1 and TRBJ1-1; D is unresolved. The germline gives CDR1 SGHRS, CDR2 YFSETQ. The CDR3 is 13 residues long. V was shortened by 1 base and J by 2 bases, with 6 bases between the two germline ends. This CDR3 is CASSLYVNTEAFF. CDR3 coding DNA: TGCGCCAGCAGCTTGTACGTTAACACTGAAGCTTTCTTT.

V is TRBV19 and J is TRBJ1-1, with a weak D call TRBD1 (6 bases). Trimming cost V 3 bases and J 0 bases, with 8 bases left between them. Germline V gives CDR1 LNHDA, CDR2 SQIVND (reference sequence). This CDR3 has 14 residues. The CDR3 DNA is TGTGCCAGTAGTATGGGACACTTGAACACTGAAGCTTTCTTT. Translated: CASSMGHLNTEAFF.

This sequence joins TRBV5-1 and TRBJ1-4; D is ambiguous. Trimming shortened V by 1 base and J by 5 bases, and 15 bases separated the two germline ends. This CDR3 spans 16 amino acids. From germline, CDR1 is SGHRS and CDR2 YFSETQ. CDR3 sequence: CASSLTGSHQNEKLFF. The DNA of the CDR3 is TGCGCCAGCAGCTTGACGGGCAGTCACCAAAATGAAAAACTGTTTTTT.

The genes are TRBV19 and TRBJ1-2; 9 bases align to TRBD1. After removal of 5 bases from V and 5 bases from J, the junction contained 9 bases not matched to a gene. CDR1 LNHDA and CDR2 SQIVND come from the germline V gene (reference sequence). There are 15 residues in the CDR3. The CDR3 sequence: CASSQPGQGVYGYTF. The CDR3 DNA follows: TGTGCCAGTAGTCAACCGGGACAGGGTGTATATGGCTACACCTTC.

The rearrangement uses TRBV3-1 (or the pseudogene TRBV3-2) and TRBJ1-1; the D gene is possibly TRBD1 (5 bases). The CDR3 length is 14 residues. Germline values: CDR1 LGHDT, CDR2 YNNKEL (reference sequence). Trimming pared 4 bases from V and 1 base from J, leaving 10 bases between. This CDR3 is CASSPHDRNTEAFF. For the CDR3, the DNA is TGTGCCAGCAGCCCACATGACAGGAACACTGAAGCTTTCTTT.

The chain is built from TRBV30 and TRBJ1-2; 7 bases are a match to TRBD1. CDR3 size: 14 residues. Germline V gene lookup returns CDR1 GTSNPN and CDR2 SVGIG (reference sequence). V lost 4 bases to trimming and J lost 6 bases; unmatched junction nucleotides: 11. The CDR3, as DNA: TGTGCCTGGACTAGGATAGGAGGGACAGATGGCTACACCTTC. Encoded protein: CAWTRIGGTDGYTF.